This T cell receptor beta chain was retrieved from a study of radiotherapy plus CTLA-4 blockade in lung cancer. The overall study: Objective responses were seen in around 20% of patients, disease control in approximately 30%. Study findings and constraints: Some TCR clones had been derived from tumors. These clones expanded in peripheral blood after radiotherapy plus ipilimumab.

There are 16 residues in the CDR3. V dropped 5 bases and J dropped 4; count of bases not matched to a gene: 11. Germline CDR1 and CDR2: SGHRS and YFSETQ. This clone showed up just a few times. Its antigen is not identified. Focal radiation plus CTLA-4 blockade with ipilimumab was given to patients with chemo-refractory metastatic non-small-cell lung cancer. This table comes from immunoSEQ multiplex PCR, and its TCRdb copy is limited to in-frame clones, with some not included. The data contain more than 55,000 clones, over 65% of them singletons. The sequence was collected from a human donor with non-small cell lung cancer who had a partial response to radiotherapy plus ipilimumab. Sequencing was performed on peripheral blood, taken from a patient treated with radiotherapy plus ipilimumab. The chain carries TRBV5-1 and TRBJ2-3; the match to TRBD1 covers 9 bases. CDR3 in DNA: TGCGCCAGCAGATCCGCCGGGACAGGGCCCGCAGATACGCAGTATTTT. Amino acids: CASRSAGTGPADTQYF.